The T cell receptor (beta chain) under discussion was sequenced for a study of early T cells in non-severe SARS-CoV-2 infection. Study information: The study sequenced bulk RNA from unsorted whole blood, with chains unpaired.

This clonotype was seen many times. The antigen is not known. Whole-study results and caveats: A preference for anti-spike CD8 responses marked VDJdb matching, which missed private and CD4 specificities.

The TCR library protocol attached unique molecular identifiers to the individual cDNA molecules. MiXCR, applied by TCRdb to the 5' RACE reads, yields one record per CDR3 protein. This table holds 23,000 or so distinct CDR3 sequences, around 5.2% found once. This CDR3 region has 13 residues. CDR1 is DFQATT and CDR2 is SNEGSKA in the germline V gene (reference sequence). With 7 bases removed from V and 0 bases from J, the gap between germline ends came to 9 bases. This clonotype was sampled from an adult who was a healthcare worker with PCR-confirmed SARS-CoV-2 infection or an uninfected control (not recorded which). Sequencing used whole blood. The rearrangement joins TRBV20-1 to TRBJ2-2; D gene uncertain. This chain's CDR3 is CSVGLSNTGELFF. The CDR3 DNA follows: TGCAGTGTGGGCCTATCGAACACCGGGGAGCTGTTTTTT.